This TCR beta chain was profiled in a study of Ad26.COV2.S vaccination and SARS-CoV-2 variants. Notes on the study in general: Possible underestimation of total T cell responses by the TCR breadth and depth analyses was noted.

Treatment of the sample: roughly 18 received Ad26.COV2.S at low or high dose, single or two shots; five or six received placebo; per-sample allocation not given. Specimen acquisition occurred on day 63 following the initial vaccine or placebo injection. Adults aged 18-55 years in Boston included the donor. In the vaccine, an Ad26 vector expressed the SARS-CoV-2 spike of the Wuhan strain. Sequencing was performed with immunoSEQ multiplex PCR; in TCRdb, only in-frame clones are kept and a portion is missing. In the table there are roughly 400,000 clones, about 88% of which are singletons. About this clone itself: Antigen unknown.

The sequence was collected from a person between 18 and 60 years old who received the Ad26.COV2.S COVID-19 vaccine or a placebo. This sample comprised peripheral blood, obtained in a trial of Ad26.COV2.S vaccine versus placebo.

The CDR3, as DNA: TGTGCCAGCAGCTTAGTAGGGGGAAAACTGTTTTTT. Translation gives CASSLVGGKLFF. The rearrangement joins TRBV13 to TRBJ1-4, with TRBD1 as a possible D gene (6 bases). Trimming pared 1 base from V and 10 bases from J, leaving 7 bases between. This CDR3 is 12 amino acids long. Per the germline V gene, CDR1 is PRHDT and CDR2 is FYEKMQ (reference sequence).